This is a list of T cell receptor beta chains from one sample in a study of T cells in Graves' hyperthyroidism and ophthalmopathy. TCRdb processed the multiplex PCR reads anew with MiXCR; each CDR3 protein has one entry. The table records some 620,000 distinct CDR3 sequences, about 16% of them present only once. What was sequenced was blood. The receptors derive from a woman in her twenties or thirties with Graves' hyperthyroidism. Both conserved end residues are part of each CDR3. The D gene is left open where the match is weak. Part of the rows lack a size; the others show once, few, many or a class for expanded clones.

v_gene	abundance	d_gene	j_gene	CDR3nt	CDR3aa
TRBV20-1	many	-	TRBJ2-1	TGCAGTGCTCCACATGGGGGCCGGCGGAATGAGCAGTTCTTC	CSAPHGGRRNEQFF
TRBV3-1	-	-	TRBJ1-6	TGTGCCAGCAGCCCCCTACTTTACTCCTATAATTCACCCCTCCACTTT	CASSPLLYSYNSPLHF
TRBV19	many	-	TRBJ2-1	TGTGCCAGTAGTATAGTAGCGAGCAGATACAATGAGCAGTTCTTC	CASSIVASRYNEQFF
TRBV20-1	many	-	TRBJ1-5	TGCAGTGCTGGAAAACCGACAGTTTCTCAGCCCCAGCATTTT	CSAGKPTVSQPQHF
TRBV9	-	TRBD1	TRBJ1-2	TGTGCCAGCACCGTTGGGGACAGCTTATATGGCTACACCTTC	CASTVGDSLYGYTF
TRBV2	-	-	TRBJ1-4	TGTGCCAGCAGCCCAGACACTAATGAAAAACTGTTTTTT	CASSPDTNEKLFF
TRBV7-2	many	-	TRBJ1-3	TGTGCCAGCAGAAAAGCCACAGGAAACACCATATATTTT	CASRKATGNTIYF
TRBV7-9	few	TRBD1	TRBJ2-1	TGTGCCAGCAGCTTTCCCGACAGGGGTGGGGACAATGAGCAGTTCTTC	CASSFPDRGGDNEQFF
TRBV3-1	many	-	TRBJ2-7	TGTGCCAGCAGCCCCCGGGACTTCTCCTACGAGCAGTACTTC	CASSPRDFSYEQYF
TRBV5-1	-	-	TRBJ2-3	TGCGCCAGCAGCTTGGAGGTCAGGACGCTGCACACAGATACGCAGTATTTT	CASSLEVRTLHTDTQYF
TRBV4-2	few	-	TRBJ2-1	TGTGCCAGCAGCCAAGTTGGCGGCTACAATGAGCAGTTCTTC	CASSQVGGYNEQFF
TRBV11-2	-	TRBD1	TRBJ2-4	TGTGCCAGCAGACCCTATACAGGGGCTAGGGCCAAAAACATTCAGTACTTC	CASRPYTGARAKNIQYF
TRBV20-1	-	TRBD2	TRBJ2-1	TGCAGTGCCGCGGGACTAGCGGTCAATGAGCAGTTCTTC	CSAAGLAVNEQFF
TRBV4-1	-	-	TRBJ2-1	TGCGCCAGCAGCCTAGAAAACATCATCGGGTCGGGCGAGCAGTTCTTC	CASSLENIIGSGEQFF
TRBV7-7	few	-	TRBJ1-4	TGTGCTAGCAGCGCGGGACATCAAATGGGGGAAAAACTGTTTTTT	CASSAGHQMGEKLFF
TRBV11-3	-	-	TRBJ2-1	TGTGCCAGCAGCCCACCCCGGCGAAGCTCCTACAATGAGCAGTTCTTC	CASSPPRRSSYNEQFF
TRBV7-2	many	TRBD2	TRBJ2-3	TGTGCCAGCAGCTTAGCGAACCAAGCGGGGTCGACAGATACGCAGTATTTT	CASSLANQAGSTDTQYF
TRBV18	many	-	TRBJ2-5	TGTGCCAGCAGTCCACTAGGGGAGACCCAGTACTTC	CASSPLGETQYF
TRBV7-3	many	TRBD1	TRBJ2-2	TGTGCCAGCAGCGCTACCGGGACAGGAAAAACCGGGGAGCTGTTTTTT	CASSATGTGKTGELFF
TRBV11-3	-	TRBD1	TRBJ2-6	TGTGCCAGCAGCCTCGGGACAGGGGGCATATCTGGGGCCAACGTCCTGACTTTC	CASSLGTGGISGANVLTF
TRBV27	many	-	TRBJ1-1	TGTGCCAGCAGTAATCGTAGGGACACTGAAGCTTTCTTT	CASSNRRDTEAFF
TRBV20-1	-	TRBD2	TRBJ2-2	TGCAGTGCTAGAGATTGGACTAGCGGGAGTTCCGGGGAGCTGTTTTTT	CSARDWTSGSSGELFF
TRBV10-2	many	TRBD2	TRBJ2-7	TGCGCCAGCAGTGAGCGGGAGGTTCGCGAGCAGTACTTC	CASSEREVREQYF
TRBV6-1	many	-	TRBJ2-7	TGTGCCAGCAGTGAAGGGACCACGAGCTCCTACGAGCAGTACTTC	CASSEGTTSSYEQYF
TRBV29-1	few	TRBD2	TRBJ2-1	TGCAGCGTTGGGCGGGAGCTCTACAATGAGCAGTTCTTC	CSVGRELYNEQFF
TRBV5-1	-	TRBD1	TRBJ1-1	TGCGCCAGCAGCACGACAGGGCGCACTGAAGCTTTCTTT	CASSTTGRTEAFF
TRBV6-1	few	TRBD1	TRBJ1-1	TGTGCCAGCACCTCAGGGGGCGCGAGGAAGAACACTGAAGCTTTCTTT	CASTSGGARKNTEAFF
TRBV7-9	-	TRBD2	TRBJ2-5	TGTGCCAGCAGCCTGATGGGACTAGCGGGAGTCGGGACCCAGTACTTC	CASSLMGLAGVGTQYF
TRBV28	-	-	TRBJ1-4	TGTGCCAGCAGTTCCCCCGGGGGGCGCGATGAAAAACTGTTTTTT	CASSSPGGRDEKLFF
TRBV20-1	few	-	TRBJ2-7	TGCAGTGGGCTACGGACGGTTGAGTCCTACGAGCAGTACTTC	CSGLRTVESYEQYF
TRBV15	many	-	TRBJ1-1	TGTGCCACCAGCAAGCGAGGACGGGGGCCTGTCACTGAAGCTTTCTTT	CATSKRGRGPVTEAFF
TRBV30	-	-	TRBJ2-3	TGTGCCTGGAGTCGGGGGGCGAGGGAAAATAATCAGCCCCAGTATTTT	CAWSRGARENNQPQYF
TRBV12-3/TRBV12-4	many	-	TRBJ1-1	TGTGCCAGCGAGGGACAGAACACTGAAGCTTTCTTT	CASEGQNTEAFF
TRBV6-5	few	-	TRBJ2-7	TGTGCCAGCAGTTACCCGATGGACCTCGAGCAGTACTTC	CASSYPMDLEQYF
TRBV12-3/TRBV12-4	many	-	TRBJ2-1	TGTGCCAGCAGTTCTCCGGGACAACTCTACAATGAGCAGTTCTTC	CASSSPGQLYNEQFF
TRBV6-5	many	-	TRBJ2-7	TGTGCCAGCAGTTACTCGATCCACTTCTTAGTAAACCCATACGAGCAGTACTTC	CASSYSIHFLVNPYEQYF
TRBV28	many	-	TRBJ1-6	TGTGCCAGCAGCCCTCCCGGGCAGTATAATTCACCCCTCCACTTT	CASSPPGQYNSPLHF
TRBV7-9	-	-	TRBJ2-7	TGTGCCAGCAGCTTATCGAGGGAGCCCATTGGCGAGCAGTACTTC	CASSLSREPIGEQYF
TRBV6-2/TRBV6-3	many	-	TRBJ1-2	TGTGCCAGCAGTTACATCGATGAGGGTACAGGCTACACCTTC	CASSYIDEGTGYTF
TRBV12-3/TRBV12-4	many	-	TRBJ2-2	TGTGCCAGCAGCGTAACAAACGGGGGGGAGCTGTTTTTT	CASSVTNGGELFF
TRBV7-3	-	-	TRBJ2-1	TGTGCCAGCAGCTTAGGAGGGGTGACGAATGAGCAGTTCTTC	CASSLGGVTNEQFF
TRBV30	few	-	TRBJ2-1	TGTGCCTGTTTTGGAGGGGATTACAATGAGCAGTTCTTC	CACFGGDYNEQFF
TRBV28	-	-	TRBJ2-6	TGTGCCAGCAGCTACAGGGTAGCTGGGGCCAACGTCCTGACTTTC	CASSYRVAGANVLTF
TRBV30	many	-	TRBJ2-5	TGTGCCTGGTCGGCAGGGCAAGAGACCCAGTACTTC	CAWSAGQETQYF
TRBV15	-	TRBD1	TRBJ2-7	TGTGCCACCAGCAGAGATAGGACAGGGTCCAACGAGCAGTACTTC	CATSRDRTGSNEQYF
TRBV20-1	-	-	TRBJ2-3	TGCAGTGCTAGAGTCACAGATACGCAGTATTTT	CSARVTDTQYF
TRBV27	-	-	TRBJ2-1	TGTGCCAGCAGTTTAAACGGTGCTCAGGACAATGAGCAGTTCTTC	CASSLNGAQDNEQFF
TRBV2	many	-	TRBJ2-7	TGTGCCAGCAGCGGACCTTTTAAAGAGCAGTACTTC	CASSGPFKEQYF
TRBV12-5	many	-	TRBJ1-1	TGTGCTAGTGGTTTGCGGCCCAACACTGAAGCTTTCTTT	CASGLRPNTEAFF
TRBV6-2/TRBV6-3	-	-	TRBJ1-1	TGTGCCAGCAGTTATACGAGAAGGGGATTCACTAAAGCTTTCTTT	CASSYTRRGFTKAFF
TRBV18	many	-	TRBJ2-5	TGTGCCAGCTCACCACCGATGGAAGGGGAGACCCAGTACTTC	CASSPPMEGETQYF
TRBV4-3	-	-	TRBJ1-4	TGCGCCAGCAGCCCAGAGGGGGTGGGTGAAAAACTGTTTTTT	CASSPEGVGEKLFF
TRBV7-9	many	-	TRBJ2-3	TGTGCCAGCAGACTTAAAGATACGCAGTATTTT	CASRLKDTQYF